This T cell receptor beta chain derives from a study of cytomegalovirus exposure and HLA in healthy donors. Study-level findings and limits: Confirmation was obtained in vitro that a few CMV-associated chains are specific for CMV antigens.

A word on this clone: The target antigen is unknown. The same CDR3 also results from other DNA sequences found in this sample.

13 Jbeta primers and 60 Vbeta primers were used for the PCR. Authors' analysis steps: A follow-up analysis tallied 65 million to 80 million unique TCR beta chains, about 11 million shared. Only in-frame clones appear in the TCRdb table, and some are missing; sequencing was by immunoSEQ multiplex PCR. Clonal size and the V and J genes are those of that table, whereas D and trimming came from the DNA. The sample contains around 150,000 clones, around 87% of which appear only once. Germline V gene sequence: CDR1 SGHKS, CDR2 YYEKEE (reference sequence). Germline trimming cut 0 bases from V and 4 bases from J; bases unmatched to any gene: 4. The CDR3 totals 15 residues.

The sample taken for sequencing was PBMCs. This sequence originates from a woman in her 30s in good health and CMV-seronegative. The J gene is TRBJ2-7, the V gene TRBV5-5, with TRBD2 identical over 10 bases. DNA of the CDR3: TGTGCCAGCAGCTTGGCTAGCGGGAGTAGATACGAGCAGTACTTC. The encoded protein is CASSLASGSRYEQYF.